This T cell receptor (beta chain) was sequenced in a study of T cell responses to AZD1222 COVID-19 vaccine. In the study overall: Second-dose schedules of about 4 or about 12 weeks were combined. Study-wide results and caveats: With dominance at 160-218 and 743-854, vaccine-associated CD4 TCRs spanned spike. Targeting of unmutated variant regions was reportedly seen in nearly half of spike-specific TCRs.

Repertoires were generated with immunoSEQ multiplex PCR, while TCRdb's copy carries only in-frame clones and drops some. The sample lists 130,000 or so clones; 93% were seen once. The CDR3 has 13 amino acids. CDR1 is SNHLY, CDR2 FYNNEI, per germline. V dropped 3 bases and J dropped 6 bases, with 9 bases sitting between them. Note on this clone: Its antigen is as yet unknown.

The TCR comes from an adult in good health. The sequencing used peripheral blood, collected on day 0 of AZD1222 vaccination. This chain links TRBV2 with TRBJ1-5; a possible D gene is TRBD1 (6 bases). CDR3 bases: TGTGCCAGCAGTGAGACCAGGGGTCAGCCCCAGCATTTT. Translated, it gives CASSETRGQPQHF. The full variable domain, completed using reference TRBV2 and TRBJ1-5, is EPEVTQTPSHQVTQMGQEVILRCVPISNHLYFYWYRQILGQKVEFLVSFYNNEISEKSEIFDDQFSVERPDGSNFTLKIRSTKLEDSAMYFCASSETRGQPQHFGDGTRLSIL.